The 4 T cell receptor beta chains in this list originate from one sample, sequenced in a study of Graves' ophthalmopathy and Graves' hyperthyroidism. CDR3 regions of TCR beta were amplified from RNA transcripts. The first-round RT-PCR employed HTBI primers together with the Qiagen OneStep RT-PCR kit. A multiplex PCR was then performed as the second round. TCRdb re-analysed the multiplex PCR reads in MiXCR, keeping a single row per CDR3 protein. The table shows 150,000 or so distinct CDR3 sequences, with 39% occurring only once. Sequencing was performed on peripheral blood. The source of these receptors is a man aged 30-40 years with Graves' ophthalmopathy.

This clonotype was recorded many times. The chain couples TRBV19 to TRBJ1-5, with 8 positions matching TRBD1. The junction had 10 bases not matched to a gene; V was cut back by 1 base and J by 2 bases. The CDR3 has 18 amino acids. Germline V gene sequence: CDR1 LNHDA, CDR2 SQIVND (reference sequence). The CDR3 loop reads CASSIGKTGEWGNQPQHF. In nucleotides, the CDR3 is TGTGCCAGTAGTATAGGAAAGACAGGGGAATGGGGCAATCAGCCCCAGCATTTT.

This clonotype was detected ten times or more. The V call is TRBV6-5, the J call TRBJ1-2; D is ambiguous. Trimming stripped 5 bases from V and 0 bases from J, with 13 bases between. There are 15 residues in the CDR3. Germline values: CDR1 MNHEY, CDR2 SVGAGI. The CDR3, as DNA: TGTGCCAGCAGTCCCGCCGTGGGTTCTAACTATGGCTACACCTTC. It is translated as CASSPAVGSNYGYTF.

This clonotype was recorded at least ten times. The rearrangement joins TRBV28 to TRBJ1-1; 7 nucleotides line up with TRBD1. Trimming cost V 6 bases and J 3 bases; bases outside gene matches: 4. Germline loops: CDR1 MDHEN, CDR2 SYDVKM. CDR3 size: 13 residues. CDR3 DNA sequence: TGTGCCAGCAGCCTCGGACAGGACACTGAAGCTTTCTTT. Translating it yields CASSLGQDTEAFF.

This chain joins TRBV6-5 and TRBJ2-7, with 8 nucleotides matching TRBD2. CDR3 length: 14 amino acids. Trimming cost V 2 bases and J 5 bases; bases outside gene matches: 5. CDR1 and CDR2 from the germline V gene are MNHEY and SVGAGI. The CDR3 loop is CASSYAGGQDEQYF. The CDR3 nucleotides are TGTGCCAGCAGTTACGCGGGGGGCCAGGACGAGCAGTACTTC.